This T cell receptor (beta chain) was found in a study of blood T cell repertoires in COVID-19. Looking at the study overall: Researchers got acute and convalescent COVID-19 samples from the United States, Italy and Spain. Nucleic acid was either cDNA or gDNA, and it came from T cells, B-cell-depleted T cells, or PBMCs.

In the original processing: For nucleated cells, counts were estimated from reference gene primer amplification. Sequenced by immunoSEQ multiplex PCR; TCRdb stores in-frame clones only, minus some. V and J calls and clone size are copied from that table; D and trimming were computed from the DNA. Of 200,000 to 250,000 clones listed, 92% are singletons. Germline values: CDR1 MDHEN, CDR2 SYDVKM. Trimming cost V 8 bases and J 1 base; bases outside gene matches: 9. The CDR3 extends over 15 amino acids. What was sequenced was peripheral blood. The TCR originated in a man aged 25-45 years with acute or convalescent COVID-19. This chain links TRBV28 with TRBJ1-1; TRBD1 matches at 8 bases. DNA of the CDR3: TGTGCCAGCTACCATGGGACAGGAACGAACACTGAAGCTTTCTTT. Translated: CASYHGTGTNTEAFF.